This paragraph reports one T cell receptor beta chain. Its antigen has not been determined. Base qualities were left out, and no much larger clone turns up one base away. The time point label for this specimen denotes: newly diagnosed GD, antithyroid drugs for less than 3 months. RNA was extracted from PBMCs in TRIzol for both TCR sequencing and RNA sequencing. The diagnosis of Graves' disease was made according to American Thyroid Association guidelines. Patients for the study were recruited at an endocrinology department in Xi'an, China. From each patient, 8 to 10 milliliters of peripheral blood was collected into an EDTA anticoagulant tube. Ficoll Paque Plus density gradient separation was used to isolate PBMCs, and no further T cell sorting was performed. An Agilent 2100 Bioanalyzer and agarose gel were used to assess RNA quality, and a NanoDrop 2000 was used to measure RNA concentration. This sample was taken from a study of regulatory T cells in long-lasting Graves disease (dated by TCRdb to the early 2020s). For context, the study as a whole: Newly diagnosed Graves' disease patients had taken antithyroid drugs for less than 3 months. This study used TCR sequencing and RNA sequencing of peripheral blood to compare persistent Graves' disease patients against newly diagnosed Graves' disease patients. The study was conducted in China and was registered as a clinical trial. A total of roughly 33 samples underwent TCR sequencing: around 13 from persistent and about 20 from newly diagnosed Graves' disease patients. Study-wide conclusions, independent of this receptor: The authors acknowledged the small sample size as a limitation that may reduce accuracy. Sequencing and analysis were limited to the TCR beta chain. A larger number of public clonotypes was shared among persistent patients (approximately 2,500) than among newly diagnosed patients (roughly 970). Only peripheral blood was studied, because thyroid tissue, the primary lesion, was inaccessible. Persistent Graves' disease patients showed lower TCR Shannon entropy and fewer highly expanded clones than newly diagnosed patients, suggesting clonal expansion. Preferential use of TRBV28, TRBJ1-2 and TRBJ2-5 was observed in persistent disease, whereas TRBV20-1 and TRBJ2-1 were favored in newly diagnosed disease.

The cysteine opens and the phenylalanine closes a CDR3 of 16 amino acids. CDR3 DNA only is kept here, 48 bases in frame from base 1. V has 0 bases trimmed and J has 2 bases trimmed; junction bases matching no gene number 7. Based on the germline V gene, the CDR1 and CDR2 sequences are SGHRS and YFSETQ. Libraries were constructed by multiplex PCR. The sequencing machine was an Illumina HiSeq 4000. iRepertoire HTBI primers and Arm-PCR amplification of CDR3 regions were used to construct TCR beta libraries. Before sequencing, the PCR products underwent gel purification. Per the source publication's procedure: A total of around 59 TRBV and more than twelve TRBJ segments were identified across samples and were used for gene usage analysis of CDR3 amino acid clonotypes. Filtered high-quality paired reads were merged into contigs using COPE and FqMerger. BLAST was used to align contigs to IMGT TRBV, TRBD and TRBJ reference genes, and CDR3 was defined according to IMGT. Any clonotype with a frequency above 0.1% was counted as a highly expanded clone. Repertoire diversity was measured by Shannon entropy, and V-J evenness by the Gini coefficient. Clonotypes shared by more than one individual were considered public. In-frame beta chains were kept once TCRdb had trimmed the public reads at Q25 with fastp and called clones with MiXCR. Rows with one shared CDR3 protein collapse into an entry with the most common genes and DNA. V and J calls and clone size were set by TCRdb, not the authors. The sample profile shows around 250,000 distinct CDR3 sequences; 20% of them were found once. The ten largest clones capture 11% to 15% of the sample.

The rearrangement combines TRBV5-1 with TRBJ2-5; 7 bases in between match TRBD2. The source of this sequence is a female donor with Graves disease. The sequenced sample was peripheral blood mononuclear cells (PBMCs), obtained at new diagnosis, from a patient treated with antithyroid drugs. The CDR3 loop reads CASSLAWVGGQETQYF. The DNA sequence is as follows: TGCGCCAGCAGCTTGGCCTGGGTGGGGGGGCAAGAGACCCAGTACTTC.